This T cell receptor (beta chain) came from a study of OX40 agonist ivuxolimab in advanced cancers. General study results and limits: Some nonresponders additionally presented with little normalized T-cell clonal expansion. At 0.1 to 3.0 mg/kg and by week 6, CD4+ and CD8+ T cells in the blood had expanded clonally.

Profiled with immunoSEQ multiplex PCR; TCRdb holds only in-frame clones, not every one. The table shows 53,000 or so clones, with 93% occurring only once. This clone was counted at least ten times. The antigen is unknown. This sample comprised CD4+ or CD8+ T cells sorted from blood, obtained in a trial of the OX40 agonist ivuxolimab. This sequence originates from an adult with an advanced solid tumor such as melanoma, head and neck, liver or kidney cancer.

The CDR3 is CASSLLWTPGNTIYF. The CDR3, as DNA: TGTGCCAGCAGTTTATTGTGGACACCTGGAAACACCATATATTTT. The chain has TRBV28 and TRBJ1-3; D might be TRBD1 (5 bases). The CDR3 loop spans 15 amino acids. CDR1 is MDHEN and CDR2 is SYDVKM in the germline V gene. V was shortened by 1 base and J by 2 bases, with 9 bases between the two germline ends.